Only a few counts were recorded for the clone carrying this TCR beta chain. As yet, its antigen is unknown. The V gene's germline CDR1 is SGDLS and CDR2 YYNGEE. Germline trimming cut 0 bases from V and 6 bases from J; bases unmatched to any gene: 7. There are 15 residues in the CDR3. TCRdb recomputed calls from the 5' RACE reads with MiXCR, one row per CDR3 protein. The sample has hundreds of thousands of distinct CDR3 sequences, 9% to 15% seen once. The sample originates from a study of T cells after yellow fever vaccination. Study summary: Where fractions had low cell numbers, libraries were prepared from them with the SMART-Seq v4 Ultra Low Input RNA kit.

Findings of the study overall: Reappearance after the booster was seen for most primary-vaccination clones, at more than 95% CD4 and about 90% CD8. The CD4 and CD8 compartments had a small share of their clonotypes in common.

Sequencing was performed on PBMCs, taken on the day of the yellow fever booster vaccination. This TCR came from a man under 40 who received the YFV17D yellow fever vaccine. This chain uses TRBV9 with TRBJ2-7; 9 bases map to TRBD1. CDR3 bases: TGTGCCAGCAGCGTAGGGGGGACAGGGACCCTCGAGCAGTACTTC. It yields the protein CASSVGGTGTLEQYF.